The following is a TCR beta chain sequence with its context. The source of the sample is a study of control samples from healthy donors and cancer patients. V was clipped by 4 bases and J by 2 bases; unmatched bases: 2. Germline V lookup: CDR1 SGHDT, CDR2 YYEEEE. This CDR3 is 15 amino acids long. Method: immunoSEQ multiplex PCR; TCRdb's copy keeps in-frame clones and lacks some. The sample has over 85,000 clones, roughly 94% seen once. Specimen: blood. This sequence originates from a woman aged 18 to 35 in good health. The V and J genes are TRBV5-6 and TRBJ2-6; TRBD1 matches at 8 bases. The DNA for the CDR3 is TGTGCCAGCAGCCAGACAGGGGCTGGGGCCAACGTCCTGACTTTC. Translation: CASSQTGAGANVLTF.